This note documents a single T cell receptor beta chain sequence. Its specificity is not known. Clinical symptoms, serum thyroxine and TRAb, thyroid ultrasound and orbital computed tomography together formed the diagnostic basis. The data derive from a study of T cells in Graves' hyperthyroidism and ophthalmopathy. The V end was cut by 1 base, the J end by 0 bases, with 10 bases between. The CDR3 extends over 15 amino acids. Germline assignment: CDR1 DFQATT and CDR2 SNEGSKA (reference sequence). TCR beta CDR3 sequences were amplified from RNA transcripts. HTBI primers were used for first-round RT-PCR of the TCR CDR3. MiXCR, applied by TCRdb to the multiplex PCR reads, yields one record per CDR3 protein. The sample records some 600,000 distinct CDR3 sequences, about 43% being singletons. Regarding the study as a whole: Blood shared most expanded thyroid clonotypes above 0.001.

This rearrangement joins TRBV20-1 to TRBJ1-3; D ambiguous. The clonotype was recovered from a woman between 18 and 29 years old with Graves' hyperthyroidism. Source material: peripheral blood or thyroid tissue (not recorded which). CDR3 in amino acids: CSARGPVISGNTIYF. The CDR3 nucleotides are TGCAGTGCTAGAGGTCCAGTGATCTCTGGAAACACCATATATTTT.